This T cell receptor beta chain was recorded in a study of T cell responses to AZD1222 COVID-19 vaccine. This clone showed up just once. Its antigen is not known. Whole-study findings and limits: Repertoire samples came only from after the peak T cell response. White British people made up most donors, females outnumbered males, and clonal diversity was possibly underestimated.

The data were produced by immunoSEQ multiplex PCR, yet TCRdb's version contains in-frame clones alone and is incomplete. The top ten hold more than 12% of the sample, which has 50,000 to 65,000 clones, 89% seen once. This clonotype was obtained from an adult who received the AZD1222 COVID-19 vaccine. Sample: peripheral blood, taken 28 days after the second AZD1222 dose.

The DNA for the CDR3 is TGTGCCAGCGCCGTTGGGGGCGTCTATGGCTACACCTTC. This translates into CASAVGGVYGYTF. The chain has TRBV7-9 and TRBJ1-2; weak D call: TRBD1 (6 bases). Trimming left V 8 bases short and J 4 bases short, with 14 bases between. The germline gives CDR1 SEHNR, CDR2 FQNEAQ (reference sequence). The CDR3 consists of 13 residues.